This TCR beta chain was sequenced during a study of radiotherapy plus CTLA-4 blockade in lung cancer. Profiling relied on immunoSEQ multiplex PCR, and the TCRdb table lists in-frame clones only, not all of them. This table holds about 87,000 clones, around 86% found once. The CDR3 loop spans 16 amino acids. Germline lookup yields CDR1 SGHRS and CDR2 YFSETQ. Trimming took 2 bases from V and 7 from J; bases not matched to a gene: 5. The origin of this receptor is a human donor with non-small cell lung cancer that progressed on radiotherapy plus ipilimumab. Sequencing was performed on peripheral blood, taken from a patient treated with radiotherapy plus ipilimumab. This rearrangement joins TRBV5-1 to TRBJ2-5; 16 nucleotides align to TRBD2. The CDR3 DNA reads as TGCGCCAGCAGCTTCGGGACTAGCGGGGGGGACAGGACCCAGTACTTC. This gives the protein CASSFGTSGGDRTQYF.